The sequence of this TCR beta chain was determined in a study of cytomegalovirus exposure and HLA in healthy donors. This clone was seen only a few times. The V end was cut by 5 bases, the J end by 5 bases, with 7 bases between. The length of the CDR3 is 12 residues. Germline V gives CDR1 SGHTA, CDR2 FQGNSA. The primer mix had 60 Vbeta and 13 Jbeta primers. Assay: immunoSEQ multiplex PCR; the TCRdb copy retains only in-frame clones and omits some. The sample has about 180,000 clones, about 85% seen once. This sequence joins TRBV7-2 and TRBJ1-5; D gene uncertain. The sequence came from a girl aged 5 to 17 in good health and CMV-seropositive. Material: PBMCs. The CDR3 loop reads CASSRYDQPQHF. For the CDR3, the DNA is TGTGCCAGCAGCCGTTATGATCAGCCCCAGCATTTT.